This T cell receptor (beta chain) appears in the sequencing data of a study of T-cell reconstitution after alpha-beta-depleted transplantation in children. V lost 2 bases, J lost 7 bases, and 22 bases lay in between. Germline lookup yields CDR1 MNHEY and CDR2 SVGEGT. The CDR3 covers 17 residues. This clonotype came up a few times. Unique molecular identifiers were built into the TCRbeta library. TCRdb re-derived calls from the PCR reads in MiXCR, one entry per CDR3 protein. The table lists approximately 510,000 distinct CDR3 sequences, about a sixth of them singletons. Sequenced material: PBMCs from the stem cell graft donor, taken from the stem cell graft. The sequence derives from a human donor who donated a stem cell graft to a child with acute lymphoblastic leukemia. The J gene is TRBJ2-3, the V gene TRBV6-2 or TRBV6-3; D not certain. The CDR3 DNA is TGTGCCAGCAGTTACATCGGCTCTTCCAAAGAGAGAAATACGCAGTATTTT. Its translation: CASSYIGSSKERNTQYF.